This passage covers 25 T cell receptor beta chains from one sample sequenced in a study of T-cell memory formation after mild COVID-19. TCRdb reprocessed the 5' RACE reads via MiXCR and lists one record per CDR3 protein. The table shows around 250,000 distinct CDR3 sequences, with around 10% occurring only once. The sample was PBMCs or a T cell subset sorted from them (not recorded which). These receptor sequences come from a man aged 18 to 29 who had mild COVID-19 (a few samples of this study predate the infection). Cell type and time point are not known.

This clonotype has just a few counts. The chain carries TRBV27 and TRBJ1-5; TRBD1 is a possible D gene (6 bases). Germline lookup yields CDR1 MNHEY and CDR2 SMNVEV (reference sequence). Trimming shortened V by 3 bases and J by 6 bases, and 9 bases separated the two germline ends. The CDR3 spans 13 residues. The DNA for the CDR3 is TGTGCCAGCAGTTTTGGGGGGCGTCAGCCCCAGCATTTT. Translation: CASSFGGRQPQHF.

This clonotype was seen a few times. V usage is TRBV6-5 and J usage is TRBJ2-3, with D unclear. Germline-derived CDR1 and CDR2 are MNHEY and SVGAGI. Trimming cost V 0 bases and J 0 bases, with 7 bases left between them. The CDR3 consists of 15 residues. The CDR3, as DNA: TGTGCCAGCAGTTACTCACGCTTTAGCACAGATACGCAGTATTTT. Protein: CASSYSRFSTDTQYF.

This clonotype was observed many times. The chain links TRBV29-1 to TRBJ1-2, with unresolved D. Per the germline V gene, CDR1 is SQVTM and CDR2 is ANQGSEA. The CDR3 spans 12 residues. V was trimmed by 4 bases and J by 5 bases, leaving 11 bases between them. The CDR3 is CSVVPGVYGYTF. The CDR3 nucleotides read TGCAGCGTTGTCCCTGGCGTGTATGGCTACACCTTC.

The J gene is TRBJ2-7, the V gene TRBV6-1; D might be TRBD1 or TRBD2, each matching 5 bases. Germline V gene sequence: CDR1 MNHNS, CDR2 SASEGT. Trimming took 6 bases from V and 2 from J, leaving 14 bases between them. This CDR3 region has 14 residues. CDR3 sequence reads: CASSGEGRPYEQYV. Here the CDR3 DNA reads TGTGCCAGCAGCGGCGAGGGGAGACCCTACGAGCAGTACGTC.

This clonotype was seen more than once but under ten times. V usage is TRBV11-2 and J usage is TRBJ2-1; a weak D match, TRBD2 (6 bases). The CDR3 extends over 17 amino acids. V dropped 6 bases and J dropped 0 bases, with 18 bases sitting between them. Germline loops: CDR1 SGHAT, CDR2 FQNNGV. The CDR3 coding sequence is TGTGCCAGCAGAAATCCGGGACTGCCCTCCTCCTACAATGAGCAGTTCTTC. This sequence encodes CASRNPGLPSSYNEQFF.

This clonotype was recorded a few times. The V call is TRBV5-1, the J call TRBJ2-6, with 9 nucleotides matching TRBD1. This CDR3 is built from 20 residues. Looked up from germline, CDR1 is SGHRS and CDR2 is YFSETQ. With 3 bases clipped from V and 0 bases from J, the junction kept 13 bases outside the gene matches. The CDR3 region is CASSWPGTGIPSSGANVLTF. The DNA of the CDR3 is TGCGCCAGCAGCTGGCCCGGGACAGGGATCCCCAGCTCTGGGGCCAACGTCCTGACTTTC. The complete variable domain, with remaining parts taken from reference TRBV5-1 and TRBJ2-6, reads KAGVTQTPRYLIKTRGQQVTLSCSPISGHRSVSWYQQTPGQGLQFLFEYFSETQRNKGNFPGRFSGRQFSNSRSEMNVSTLELGDSALYLCASSWPGTGIPSSGANVLTFGAGSRLTVL.

This clonotype was counted ten times or more. The chain uses TRBV6-2 or TRBV6-3 and TRBJ2-3; 9 nucleotides align to TRBD2. The CDR3 contains 14 residues. Germline V gene lookup returns CDR1 MNHEY and CDR2 SVGEGT. V was clipped by 6 bases and J by 1 base; unmatched bases: 2. The CDR3 DNA reads as TGTGCCAGCAGGATAGCGGGGGGCACAGATACGCAGTATTTT. Its protein product is CASRIAGGTDTQYF.

This clonotype was counted many times. The rearrangement uses TRBV12-3 or TRBV12-4 and TRBJ2-1, with 10 bases identical to TRBD2. The CDR3 is 15 amino acids. Losses at the gene ends were 3 bases for V and 10 bases for J; bases not matched to a gene: 9. CDR3 in DNA: TGTGCCAGCAGTTTGTCGCTAGCGGGGGCCCAAGAGCAGTTCTTC. Translation gives CASSLSLAGAQEQFF.

This chain joins TRBV12-3 or TRBV12-4 and TRBJ1-4; D ambiguous. Trimming stripped 6 bases from V and 7 bases from J, with 9 bases between. CDR3 length: 12 amino acids. The CDR3: CASSERREKLFF. In nucleotides, the CDR3 is TGTGCCAGCAGCGAGAGGCGTGAAAAACTGTTTTTT.

This clonotype was seen many times. This sequence joins TRBV29-1 and TRBJ1-2; D is ambiguous. CDR1 is SQVTM, CDR2 ANQGSEA, per germline. The V and J ends lost 5 bases and 5 bases respectively, with 6 bases between them. The CDR3 is 10 residues long. The CDR3 nucleotides read TGCAGCGTTCACCAGTATGGCTACACCTTC. Its translation is CSVHQYGYTF.

This clonotype has only a few counts. The chain is built from TRBV6-2 or TRBV6-3 and TRBJ2-3; D may be TRBD2 (5 bases). The length of the CDR3 is 17 residues. The V gene's germline CDR1 is MNHEY and CDR2 SVGEGT. Trimming pared 0 bases from V and 4 bases from J, leaving 17 bases between. The CDR3 sequence: CASSYSRAGPEPDTQYF. The CDR3 DNA follows: TGTGCCAGCAGTTACTCGAGGGCTGGGCCGGAGCCAGATACGCAGTATTTT.

This clonotype was seen at least ten times. The V call is TRBV11-2, the J call TRBJ2-7; D perhaps matches TRBD2 (6 bases). V shed 7 bases and J shed 2 bases, with 12 bases lying between them. The CDR3 length is 13 residues. Germline assignment: CDR1 SGHAT and CDR2 FQNNGV. The CDR3 is CASTTWGAYEQYF. CDR3 DNA: TGTGCCAGCACCACGTGGGGGGCCTACGAGCAGTACTTC. The full variable domain, rest sourced from reference TRBV11-2 and TRBJ2-7, is EAGVAQSPRYKIIEKRQSVAFWCNPISGHATLYWYQQILGQGPKLLIQFQNNGVVDDSQLPKDRFSAERLKGVDSTLKIQPAKLEDSAVYLCASTTWGAYEQYFGPGTRLTVT.

Regarding this clonotype: With a much larger clone just one base away, this may be a read error. The rearrangement uses TRBV20-1 and TRBJ2-3; weak D call: TRBD1 (5 bases). This CDR3 region has 14 residues. Germline V gene data show CDR1 as DFQATT and CDR2 as SNEGSKA (reference sequence). Trimming pared 6 bases from V and 1 base from J, leaving 14 bases between. DNA for the CDR3: TGCAGTGCCCTGACCGTGACAGGCACAGATACGCAGTATTTT. Residues: CSALTVTGTDTQYF.

This clonotype showed up just a few times. V gene TRBV20-1 combines with J gene TRBJ1-5; 7 bases line up with TRBD1. The CDR3 is made up of 16 amino acids. V trimming: 5 bases; J trimming: 6 bases; junction bases outside the gene matches: 16. Germline V gives CDR1 DFQATT, CDR2 SNEGSKA (reference sequence). The CDR3 here is CSAPLPDRGLGQPQHF. For the CDR3, the DNA is TGCAGTGCTCCTCTACCCGATAGGGGGCTAGGTCAGCCCCAGCATTTT.

This clonotype was detected a few times. V and J are TRBV6-2 or TRBV6-3 and TRBJ1-5, with D perhaps matching TRBD1 (5 bases). The CDR3 consists of 16 residues. Germline V gene lookup returns CDR1 MNHEY and CDR2 SVGEGT. V dropped 2 bases and J dropped 3 bases, with 14 bases sitting between them. The CDR3 here is CASSYLQPGPNQPQHF. The CDR3 DNA is TGTGCCAGCAGTTACCTTCAACCAGGGCCCAATCAGCCCCAGCATTTT.

This rearrangement joins TRBV15 to TRBJ2-7, with 11 positions matching TRBD2. Per the germline V gene, CDR1 is LNHNV and CDR2 is YYDKDF (reference sequence). This CDR3 contains 18 residues. V trimming: 0 bases; J trimming: 0 bases; junction bases outside the gene matches: 7. The CDR3 DNA sequence: TGTGCCACCAGCAGAGAGGGTAGCGGGGGGGTGAGCTCCTACGAGCAGTACGTC. Residues: CATSREGSGGVSSYEQYV.

CDR3 in amino acids: CASSLWAGATYEQYV. CDR3 coding DNA: TGCGCCAGCAGCTTGTGGGCAGGTGCTACCTACGAGCAGTACGTC. The chain links TRBV5-1 to TRBJ2-7, with no clear D. CDR3 length: 15 residues. Deletions cut 1 base from V and 2 bases from J, with 13 bases between. Germline V CDR1 and CDR2: SGHRS, YFSETQ.

The chain combines TRBV7-9 with TRBJ1-1; possibly TRBD1 for D (5 bases). From germline, CDR1 is SEHNR and CDR2 FQNEAQ (reference sequence). The CDR3 is made up of 14 amino acids. The ends were cut back, 5 bases at V and 3 bases at J, with 13 bases in the middle. As DNA, the CDR3 is TGTGCCAGCAGCGTCGGCCGGGGCGACACTGAAGCTTTCTTT. It translates to CASSVGRGDTEAFF.

This clonotype was picked up many times. The chain recombines TRBV28 with TRBJ2-7; maybe TRBD2 (6 bases). Looked up from germline, CDR1 is MDHEN and CDR2 is SYDVKM. The CDR3 runs to 16 residues. V dropped 3 bases and J dropped 4 bases, with 19 bases sitting between them. CDR3 DNA: TGTGCCAGCAGTTTGGTGCGGGACGGATTTTCATACGAGCAGTACTTC. Protein product: CASSLVRDGFSYEQYF.

The V call is TRBV4-3, the J call TRBJ2-3; 7 nucleotides align to TRBD2. After removal of 1 base from V and 3 bases from J, the junction contained 7 bases not matched to a gene. The length of the CDR3 is 16 residues. Germline V lookup: CDR1 LGHNA, CDR2 YSLEER. This CDR3 reads CASSQVRTSWTDTQYF. For the CDR3, the DNA is TGCGCCAGCAGCCAAGTGCGGACTAGTTGGACAGATACGCAGTATTTT.

This clonotype was picked up a small number of times. The rearrangement uses TRBV7-9 and TRBJ2-5; 12 bases are a match to TRBD2. There are 14 residues in the CDR3. CDR1 SEHNR and CDR2 FQNEAQ come from the germline V gene (reference sequence). V shed 5 bases and J 6 bases; nucleotides not matched to a gene: 4. This chain's CDR3 is CASSETSGGQTQYF. CDR3 sequence (DNA): TGTGCCAGCAGCGAGACTAGCGGGGGACAGACCCAGTACTTC.

This clonotype was counted only a few times. The chain has TRBV7-2 and TRBJ2-2, with 10 bases identical to TRBD2. The CDR3 loop spans 15 amino acids. Germline V lookup: CDR1 SGHTA, CDR2 FQGNSA. V shed 5 bases and J 6 bases; nucleotides not matched to a gene: 6. This CDR3 reads CASSQSGGAAGELFF. CDR3 in DNA: TGTGCCAGCAGCCAGAGCGGGGGGGCCGCCGGGGAGCTGTTTTTT.

In DNA, the CDR3 is TGTGCCAGCAGTACGACTCCGGGGGCCGGAAACACCATATATTTT. Translating gives CASSTTPGAGNTIYF. This chain joins TRBV9 and TRBJ1-3; TRBD1 is a possible D gene (6 bases). Trimming cost V 5 bases and J 4 bases, with 16 bases left between them. Germline values: CDR1 SGDLS, CDR2 YYNGEE. CDR3 length equals 15 residues. Full variable domain (remainder filled in from reference TRBV9 and TRBJ1-3): DSGVTQTPKHLITATGQRVTLRCSPRSGDLSVYWYQQSLDQGLQFLIQYYNGEERAKGNILERFSAQQFPDLHSELNLSSLELGDSALYFCASSTTPGAGNTIYFGEGSWLTVV.

The chain uses TRBV18 and TRBJ1-5; no firm D call. Germline-derived CDR1 and CDR2 are KGHSH and LQKENI. The CDR3 is 15 amino acids. Trimming stripped 2 bases from V and 0 bases from J, with 8 bases between. This CDR3 is CASSPTGNSNQPQHF. CDR3 DNA sequence: TGTGCCAGCTCACCAACGGGAAATAGCAATCAGCCCCAGCATTTT.

This CDR3 reads CASSPRVTGELFF. The CDR3 DNA reads as TGTGCCAGCAGCCCTCGGGTAACCGGGGAGCTGTTTTTT. V gene TRBV7-2 combines with J gene TRBJ2-2; D unclear. The CDR3 has 13 amino acids. Germline V gene data show CDR1 as SGHTA and CDR2 as FQGNSA. Trimming removed 5 bases at V and 5 bases at J, with 9 bases between.